The 19 T cell receptor beta chains presented below share a single source sample, sequenced in a study of shared clonotypes between healthy human individuals. The protocol was immunoSEQ multiplex PCR, while the TCRdb copy is restricted to in-frame clones and leaves out a portion. The sample lists roughly 1,800,000 clones, about 95% occurring once. Naive CD8 cells lacked CD45RO, underwent positive selection for CCR7 and left out terminally differentiated effector memory CD45RA+ cells. The sequenced sample was naive CD8+ T cells sorted from blood. The receptor set was obtained from a man between 18 and 35 years old in good health.

Points on this clone: The sample carries other DNA sequences with the same CDR3. The CDR3 coding sequence is TGCAGCGTTGAGGGGACAGGGCCCGAGCAGTACTTC. This sequence encodes CSVEGTGPEQYF. The J gene is TRBJ2-7, the V gene TRBV29-1; 9 positions agree with TRBD1. CDR3 size: 12 residues. Germline V gene data show CDR1 as SQVTM and CDR2 as ANQGSEA. Germline trimming cut 3 bases from V and 6 bases from J; bases unmatched to any gene: 3.

The gene calls are TRBV7-2 and TRBJ1-1; D is perhaps TRBD1 (6 bases). This CDR3 spans 16 amino acids. CDR1 and CDR2 from the germline V gene are SGHTA and FQGNSA. V lost 5 bases and J 1 base, leaving 17 bases between the germline ends. DNA of the CDR3: TGTGCCAGCAGCCTGGATTCGGAGGGACAGAACACTGAAGCTTTCTTT. This translates into CASSLDSEGQNTEAFF.

The chain joins TRBV5-4 to TRBJ1-1; D ambiguous. The CDR3 sequence is 14 residues long. V lost 1 base and J 7 bases, leaving 14 bases between the germline ends. Germline V lookup: CDR1 SGHNT, CDR2 YYREEE (reference sequence). The CDR3 region is CASSLQGGPGEAFF. The CDR3 region has the DNA TGTGCCAGCAGCTTGCAAGGCGGTCCAGGTGAAGCTTTCTTT.

V is TRBV10-3 and J is TRBJ1-2; D is undetermined. CDR3 length: 13 residues. The ends were cut back, 4 bases at V and 4 bases at J, with 10 bases in the middle. Germline V CDR1 and CDR2: ENHRY, SYGVKD. CDR3: CAISGTASYGYTF. CDR3 nucleotides: TGTGCCATCAGTGGAACAGCCTCCTATGGCTACACCTTC.

The V gene is TRBV10-3, the J gene TRBJ1-6; 8 nucleotides align to TRBD1. Losses at the gene ends were 11 bases for V and 7 bases for J; bases not matched to a gene: 7. The CDR3 runs 13 residues. Per the germline V gene, CDR1 is ENHRY and CDR2 is SYGVKD. Here the CDR3 reads CAGQGVVNSPLHF. CDR3 bases: TGTGCCGGACAGGGAGTGGTAAATTCACCCCTCCACTTT.

The rearrangement links TRBV5-6 to TRBJ2-5, with 8 bases aligning to TRBD2. Trimming at V came to 3 bases and at J to 4 bases, leaving 5 bases not matched to a gene. Germline V gives CDR1 SGHDT, CDR2 YYEEEE. The CDR3 runs 14 residues. The CDR3 here is CASSWGTSPETQYF. The DNA for the CDR3 is TGTGCCAGCAGCTGGGGGACTAGTCCAGAGACCCAGTACTTC.

The CDR3 sequence: CASSLQPGQGSYEQYF. CDR3 DNA: TGTGCCAGCAGTTTACAACCGGGACAGGGTAGCTACGAGCAGTACTTC. The rearrangement links TRBV27 to TRBJ2-7; 9 bases agree with TRBD1. The germline V gene has CDR1 MNHEY and CDR2 SMNVEV (reference sequence). The CDR3 spans 16 residues. J gave up 3 bases and V 2 bases, and 8 bases lay outside the gene matches.

The chain has TRBV29-1 and TRBJ2-7; D is tentatively TRBD1 or TRBD2 (5 bases each). The V gene's germline CDR1 is SQVTM and CDR2 ANQGSEA. The ends were cut back, 3 bases at V and 7 bases at J, with 16 bases in the middle. This CDR3 region has 13 residues. CDR3 coding DNA: TGCAGCGTTGAGACTACGGCCTGGGGGGAGCAGTACTTC. Protein product: CSVETTAWGEQYF.

Worth noting for this clone: The sample has other DNA sequences that encode this CDR3 too. The chain links TRBV7-2 to TRBJ2-7; D ambiguous. Trimming left V 5 bases short and J 3 bases short, with 5 bases between. The V gene's germline CDR1 is SGHTA and CDR2 FQGNSA. CDR3 length equals 11 residues. The CDR3 region has the DNA TGTGCCAGCAGCCTTTTCTACGAGCAGTACTTC. Protein sequence: CASSLFYEQYF.

This chain links TRBV4-1 with TRBJ2-7, with TRBD2 matching over 7 bases. In germline, CDR1 is MGHRA, CDR2 YSYEKL. V shed 1 base and J 1 base; nucleotides not matched to a gene: 7. This CDR3 contains 16 residues. The CDR3 DNA sequence: TGCGCCAGCAGCCAAGCAGCGGGACTGGAATCCTACGAGCAGTACTTC. It encodes CASSQAAGLESYEQYF.

The chain joins TRBV12-5 to TRBJ1-2; 8 bases are a match to TRBD1. The CDR3 totals 18 residues. V dropped 0 bases and J dropped 2; count of bases not matched to a gene: 11. The germline gives CDR1 LGHNT, CDR2 FRNRAP. The CDR3 bases are TGTGCTAGTGGTTTGGTACTGGTTTCAGGGGGCGCGAACTATGGCTACACCTTC. This encodes CASGLVLVSGGANYGYTF. Full variable domain (outside the CDR3, taken from reference TRBV12-5 and TRBJ1-2): DARVTQTPRHKVTEMGQEVTMRCQPILGHNTVFWYRQTMMQGLELLAYFRNRAPLDDSGMPKDRFSAEMPDATLATLKIQPSEPRDSAVYFCASGLVLVSGGANYGYTFGSGTRLTVV.

V gene TRBV7-9 combines with J gene TRBJ2-1; possible D gene TRBD2, 5 bases. The CDR3 has 16 residues. Trimming removed 1 base from V and 8 bases from J, with 18 bases in between. Germline V lookup: CDR1 SEHNR, CDR2 FQNEAQ (reference sequence). The CDR3 coding sequence is TGTGCCAGCAGCTTAGGAGACTGGGTCCGGGGAGATGAGCAGTTCTTC. Its translation is CASSLGDWVRGDEQFF.

This rearrangement joins TRBV4-1 to TRBJ2-3; 7 nucleotides match TRBD2. In germline, CDR1 is MGHRA, CDR2 YSYEKL. Trimming at V came to 5 bases and at J to 2 bases, leaving 7 bases not matched to a gene. The CDR3 loop spans 15 amino acids. The CDR3 here is CASSEASGLTDTQYF. As DNA, the CDR3 is TGCGCCAGCAGCGAAGCTAGCGGACTCACAGATACGCAGTATTTT.

The chain couples TRBV7-9 to TRBJ2-1, with a tentative D call TRBD1 (5 bases). V was clipped by 3 bases and J by 7 bases, with 10 bases between them. The CDR3 runs 13 residues. Germline V gene data show CDR1 as SEHNR and CDR2 as FQNEAQ (reference sequence). The CDR3 region is CASSFPGWNEQFF. In nucleotides, the CDR3 is TGTGCCAGCAGCTTCCCAGGGTGGAATGAGCAGTTCTTC. Together with reference TRBV7-9 and TRBJ2-1, the CDR3 gives the full variable domain: DTGVSQNPRHKITKRGQNVTFRCDPISEHNRLYWYRQTLGQGPEFLTYFQNEAQLEKSRLLSDRFSAERPKGSFSTLEIQRTEQGDSAMYLCASSFPGWNEQFFGPGTRLTVL.

This chain's CDR3 is CASSLGRQGGTEAFF. The DNA for the CDR3 is TGTGCCAGCAGCTTAGGCCGACAGGGCGGCACTGAAGCTTTCTTT. The J gene is TRBJ1-1, the V gene TRBV7-2, with 7 bases that match TRBD1. The germline V gene encodes CDR1 SGHTA and CDR2 FQGNSA. Trimming took 1 base from V and 4 from J; bases not matched to a gene: 6. The CDR3 has 15 residues.

The CDR3 here is CASSYRGTEAFF. CDR3 coding DNA: TGTGCCAGCAGTTATCGAGGCACTGAAGCTTTCTTT. The V gene is TRBV28, the J gene TRBJ1-1; D uncertain. CDR1 is MDHEN and CDR2 is SYDVKM in the germline V gene. The CDR3 has 12 residues. Trimming cost V 4 bases and J 4 bases, with 7 bases left between them.

This clone was seen once. This rearrangement joins TRBV28 to TRBJ2-1, with TRBD2 identical over 10 bases. V was clipped by 3 bases and J by 0 bases; unmatched bases: 5. CDR1 MDHEN and CDR2 SYDVKM come from the germline V gene. The CDR3 loop spans 17 amino acids. The CDR3 DNA reads TGTGCCAGCAGTTTCCCTAGCGGGGGAAGCTCCTACAATGAGCAGTTCTTC. Amino acids: CASSFPSGGSSYNEQFF.

V and J are TRBV7-6 and TRBJ2-2; D is possibly TRBD2 (5 bases). Trimming took 1 base from V and 0 from J, leaving 15 bases between them. Germline lookup yields CDR1 SGHVS and CDR2 FNYEAQ. The CDR3 covers 18 residues. In nucleotides, the CDR3 is TGTGCCAGCAGCTTAGGAAGGGTCGGGGTTGCGAACACCGGGGAGCTGTTTTTT. Its translation: CASSLGRVGVANTGELFF.

This chain connects TRBV5-5 to TRBJ2-3; D gene uncertain. This CDR3 region has 18 residues. The V gene's germline CDR1 is SGHKS and CDR2 YYEKEE (reference sequence). V lost 4 bases to trimming and J lost 0 bases, with 21 bases between them. CDR3 amino acids: CASSDTTVLYPSTDTQYF. The CDR3 DNA reads TGTGCCAGCAGCGACACGACTGTCCTTTATCCTAGCACAGATACGCAGTATTTT.